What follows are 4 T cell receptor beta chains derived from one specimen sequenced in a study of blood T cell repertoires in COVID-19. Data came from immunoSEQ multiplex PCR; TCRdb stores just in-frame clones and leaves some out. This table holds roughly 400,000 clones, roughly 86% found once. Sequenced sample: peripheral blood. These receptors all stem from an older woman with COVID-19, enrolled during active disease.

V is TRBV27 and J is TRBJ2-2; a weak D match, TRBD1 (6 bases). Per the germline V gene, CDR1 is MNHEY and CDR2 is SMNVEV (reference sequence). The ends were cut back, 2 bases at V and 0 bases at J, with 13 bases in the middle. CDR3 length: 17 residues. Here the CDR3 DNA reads TGTGCCAGCAGTTTAAAATGGACAGAAGCGAACACCGGGGAGCTGTTTTTT. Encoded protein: CASSLKWTEANTGELFF.

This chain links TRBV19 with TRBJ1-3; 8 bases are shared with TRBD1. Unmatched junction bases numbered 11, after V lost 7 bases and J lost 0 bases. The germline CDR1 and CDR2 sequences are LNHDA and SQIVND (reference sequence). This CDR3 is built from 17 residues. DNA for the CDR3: TGTGCCAGTATCCCCCCCACCGGGACAGGCTCTGGAAACACCATATATTTT. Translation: CASIPPTGTGSGNTIYF.

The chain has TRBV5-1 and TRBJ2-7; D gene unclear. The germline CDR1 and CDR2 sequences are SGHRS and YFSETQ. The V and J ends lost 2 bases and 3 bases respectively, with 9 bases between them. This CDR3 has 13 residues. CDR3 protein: CASSFGSGYEQYF. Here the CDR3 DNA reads TGCGCCAGCAGCTTCGGTTCAGGCTACGAGCAGTACTTC.

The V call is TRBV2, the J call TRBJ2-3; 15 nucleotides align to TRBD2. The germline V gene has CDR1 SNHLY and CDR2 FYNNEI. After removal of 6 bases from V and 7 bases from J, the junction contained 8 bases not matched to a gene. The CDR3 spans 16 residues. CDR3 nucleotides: TGTGCCAGCAGGGCGGGACTAGCGGGGGGAAGTAATACGCAGTATTTT. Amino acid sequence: CASRAGLAGGSNTQYF.